These T cell receptor beta chains were read from a single sample in a study of T cell responses to AZD1222 COVID-19 vaccine. The data were produced by immunoSEQ multiplex PCR, yet TCRdb's version contains in-frame clones alone and is incomplete. The table has about 99,000 clones, over 75% seen once. The material sequenced was peripheral blood, taken on day 0 of AZD1222 vaccination. The source is an adult in good health. CDR3s include the opening cysteine and the closing phenylalanine or tryptophan. D genes are given only for firm matches. Not every row has a clone size; where given, it reads once, few, many or a size class.

TRBD1	TRBJ2-1	.	TRBV29-1	10	CSGARGEQFF	TGCAGCGGCGCCAGGGGGGAGCAGTTCTTC
TRBD1	TRBJ1-2	.	TRBV7-2	14	CASSPGQGGYGYTF	TGTGCCAGCAGCCCCGGACAGGGAGGCTATGGCTACACCTTC
.	TRBJ1-2	few	TRBV3-1/TRBV3-2	15	CASSTRQVRGYGYTF	TGTGCCAGCAGCACCCGACAGGTTAGGGGCTATGGCTACACCTTC
.	TRBJ2-2	once	TRBV19	16	CASSIVFAGRTGELFF	TGTGCCAGTAGTATAGTATTTGCTGGCCGCACCGGGGAGCTGTTTTTT
TRBD1	TRBJ2-5	.	TRBV19	15	CASSIFQQGKGTQYF	TGTGCCAGTAGTATCTTTCAACAGGGGAAGGGGACCCAGTACTTC
TRBD1	TRBJ1-2	.	TRBV7-2	11	CASLQGNGYTF	TGTGCCAGCCTACAGGGGAACGGCTACACCTTC
TRBD1	TRBJ1-3	.	TRBV5-4	14	CASSFRDRGNTIYF	TGTGCCAGCAGCTTCCGGGACAGGGGAAACACCATATATTTT
TRBD1	TRBJ2-7	.	TRBV5-4	14	CASSHGDRPYEQYF	TGTGCCAGCAGCCATGGGGACAGACCCTACGAGCAGTACTTC
TRBD2	TRBJ2-3	few	TRBV27	18	CASSPGTSGSESTDTQYF	TGTGCCAGCAGTCCAGGGACTAGCGGGAGTGAGAGCACAGATACGCAGTATTTT
TRBD1	TRBJ1-5	.	TRBV5-6	12	CASSSGTDFPHF	TGTGCCAGCAGCTCCGGGACAGACTTCCCGCATTTT
TRBD1	TRBJ2-5	once	TRBV19	14	CASSRQGPGETQYF	TGTGCCAGTAGTCGACAGGGCCCGGGGGAGACCCAGTACTTC
.	TRBJ1-2	.	TRBV7-2	14	CASSLDTGIYGYTF	TGTGCCAGCAGCTTAGACACAGGCATCTATGGCTACACCTTC
TRBD2	TRBJ2-2	.	TRBV19	17	CASRNLGLAGRTGELFF	TGTGCCAGTAGAAACTTGGGGCTAGCGGGGCGAACCGGGGAGCTGTTTTTT
.	TRBJ2-3	.	TRBV5-1	13	CASKDSGSDTQYF	TGCGCCAGCAAAGACTCTGGGTCAGATACGCAGTATTTT
.	TRBJ1-2	.	TRBV30	13	CAWSVYPFYGYTF	TGTGCCTGGAGTGTATATCCCTTCTATGGCTACACCTTC
.	TRBJ1-2	.	TRBV9	17	CASSVRHQGANDYGYTF	TGTGCCAGCAGCGTCCGACACCAGGGTGCGAATGACTATGGCTACACCTTC
.	TRBJ1-5	.	TRBV7-2	15	CASSPGTSGNQPQHF	TGTGCCAGCAGCCCCGGGACTTCGGGCAATCAGCCCCAGCATTTT
.	TRBJ1-1	.	TRBV10-1	14	CASSESGMDSEAFF	TGCGCCAGCAGTGAGTCAGGGATGGACAGTGAAGCTTTCTTT
TRBD1	TRBJ2-7	.	TRBV7-2	13	CASSFDRASEQYF	TGTGCCAGCAGCTTTGACAGGGCCTCCGAGCAGTACTTC
TRBD2	TRBJ2-7	.	TRBV5-1	14	CASSFSGVNYEQYF	TGCGCCAGCAGCTTTAGCGGGGTAAACTACGAGCAGTACTTC
.	TRBJ1-1	few	TRBV7-9	13	CASSFDWNTEAFF	TGTGCCAGCAGCTTCGACTGGAACACTGAAGCTTTCTTT
TRBD1	TRBJ2-7	.	TRBV6-5	14	CASSSRTGLNEQYF	TGTGCCAGCAGTTCCCGGACAGGGCTGAACGAGCAGTACTTC
.	TRBJ2-7	.	TRBV2	11	CASSEAYEQYF	TGTGCCAGCAGTGAAGCCTACGAGCAGTACTTC
TRBD1	TRBJ2-7	.	TRBV7-9	13	CASGTVPLNEQYF	TGTGCCAGCGGGACAGTACCTCTGAACGAGCAGTACTTC
TRBD2	TRBJ2-3	.	TRBV2	15	CASSESTSGSSTQYF	TGTGCCAGCAGTGAGTCGACTAGCGGGAGTTCTACGCAGTATTTT
.	TRBJ1-1	few	TRBV24-1	10	CATSGYRAFF	TGTGCCACCAGTGGGTATCGGGCTTTCTTT
.	TRBJ1-1	.	TRBV6-5	13	CASSQSGGTEAFF	TGTGCCAGCAGCCAGAGTGGGGGCACTGAAGCTTTCTTT
TRBD1	TRBJ1-5	.	TRBV19	14	CASTGTVSNQPQHF	TGTGCCAGCACCGGGACAGTGAGCAATCAGCCCCAGCATTTT
.	TRBJ2-4	.	TRBV12-2	12	CASGGNRNIQYF	TGTGCAAGTGGGGGAAACAGGAACATTCAGTACTTC
.	TRBJ1-4	.	TRBV3-1/TRBV3-2	16	CASSLQGGTTNEKLFF	TGTGCCAGCAGCCTACAAGGGGGGACAACTAATGAAAAACTGTTTTTT
.	TRBJ1-2	.	TRBV4-3	15	CASSQDRDMGECYTF	TGCGCCAGCAGCCAAGATAGGGACATGGGGGAATGCTACACCTTC
.	TRBJ2-3	.	TRBV19	13	CASSKRGADTQYF	TGTGCCAGTAGTAAGAGGGGTGCGGATACGCAGTATTTT
TRBD2	TRBJ2-3	.	TRBV7-2	16	CASSFTSGSGLNTQYF	TGTGCCAGCAGCTTTACCAGCGGGAGCGGGTTGAATACGCAGTATTTT
TRBD1	TRBJ1-2	.	TRBV6-2/TRBV6-3	14	CASSYPGQGPGYTF	TGTGCCAGCAGTTACCCAGGACAGGGGCCCGGCTACACCTTC
TRBD1	TRBJ2-7	.	TRBV11-2	13	CASSTRTGEEQYF	TGTGCCAGCAGCACACGGACAGGGGAAGAGCAGTACTTC
.	TRBJ1-5	.	TRBV24-1	15	CATSDPIQDNQPQHF	TGTGCCACCAGTGATCCGATACAGGACAATCAGCCCCAGCATTTT
.	TRBJ2-1	.	TRBV7-2	15	CASSLGAAPYNEQFF	TGTGCCAGCAGCTTAGGAGCGGCTCCCTACAATGAGCAGTTCTTC
TRBD1	TRBJ1-1	.	TRBV5-4	15	CASSARQGLHTEAFF	TGTGCCAGCAGCGCCAGACAGGGATTACACACTGAAGCTTTCTTT
.	TRBJ2-3	.	TRBV5-4	14	CASSQQVRADTQYF	TGTGCCAGCAGCCAACAGGTGCGCGCAGATACGCAGTATTTT
.	TRBJ1-5	.	TRBV18	12	CASSSGDQPQHF	TGTGCCAGCTCATCGGGGGATCAGCCCCAGCATTTT
.	TRBJ2-7	.	TRBV6-2/TRBV6-3	12	CASSSGSYEQYF	TGTGCCAGCAGTTCGGGTTCCTACGAGCAGTACTTC
.	TRBJ1-1	once	TRBV7-2	14	CASSRGSRNTEAFF	TGTGCCAGCAGCCGGGGATCGAGGAACACTGAAGCTTTCTTT